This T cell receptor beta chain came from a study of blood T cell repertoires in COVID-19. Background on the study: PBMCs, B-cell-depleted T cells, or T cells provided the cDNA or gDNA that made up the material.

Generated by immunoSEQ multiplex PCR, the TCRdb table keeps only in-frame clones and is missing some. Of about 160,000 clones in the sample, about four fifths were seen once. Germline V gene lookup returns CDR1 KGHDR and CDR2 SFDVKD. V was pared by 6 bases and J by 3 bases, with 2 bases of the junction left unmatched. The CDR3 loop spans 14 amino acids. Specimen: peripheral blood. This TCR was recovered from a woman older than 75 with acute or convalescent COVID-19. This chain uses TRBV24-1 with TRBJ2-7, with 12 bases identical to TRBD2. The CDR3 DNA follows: TGTGCCACCAGTAGACTAGCGGGGGACTACGAGCAGTACTTC. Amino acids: CATSRLAGDYEQYF.